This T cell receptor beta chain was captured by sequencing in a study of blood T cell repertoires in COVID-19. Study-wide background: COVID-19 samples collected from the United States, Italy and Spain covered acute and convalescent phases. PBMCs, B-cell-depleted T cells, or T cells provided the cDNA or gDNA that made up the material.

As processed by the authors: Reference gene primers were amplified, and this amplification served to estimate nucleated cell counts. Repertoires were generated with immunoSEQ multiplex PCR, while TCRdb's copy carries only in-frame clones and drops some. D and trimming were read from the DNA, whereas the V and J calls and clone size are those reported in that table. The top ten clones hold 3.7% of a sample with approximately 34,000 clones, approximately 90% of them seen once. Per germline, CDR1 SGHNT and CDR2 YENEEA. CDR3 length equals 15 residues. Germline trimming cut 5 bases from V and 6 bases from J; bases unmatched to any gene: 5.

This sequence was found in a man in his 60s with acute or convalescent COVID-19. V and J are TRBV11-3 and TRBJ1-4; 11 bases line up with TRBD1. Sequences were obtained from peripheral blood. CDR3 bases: TGTGCCAGCAGCCCGCGGACAGGGGGCCATGAAAAACTGTTTTTT. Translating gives CASSPRTGGHEKLFF.